A selection of T cell receptor beta chains follows, all from one sample in a study of blood T cell repertoires in COVID-19. Generated by immunoSEQ multiplex PCR, the TCRdb table keeps only in-frame clones and is missing some. Of almost 350,000 clones in the sample, more than 70% are singletons; the top ten hold just over 1%. The specimen was PBMCs or T cells enriched from blood (not recorded which). These receptors originate from a woman aged 25 to 45 who had been exposed to COVID-19. Each CDR3 is given with its conserved first and last residue. D genes are given only for firm matches. Only some rows state a clone size, as once, few, many or a class for expanded clones.

CDR3 protein,CDR3 DNA,V gene,clone size,J gene,D gene
CASSLNGGQETQYF,TGTGCCAGCAGCTTAAATGGCGGTCAAGAGACCCAGTACTTC,TRBV7-3,once,TRBJ2-5,NA
CASSLGSAGGETQYF,TGTGCCAGCAGCTTAGGGTCAGCCGGGGGGGAGACCCAGTACTTC,TRBV5-6,NA,TRBJ2-5,TRBD2
CASSSTGGFTEAFF,TGTGCCAGCAGTTCGACAGGGGGTTTCACTGAAGCTTTCTTT,TRBV25-1,NA,TRBJ1-1,TRBD1
CASSFYRRNEQFF,TGTGCCAGCAGTTTTTATCGGAGGAATGAGCAGTTCTTC,TRBV28,NA,TRBJ2-1,NA
CATARLRDRPNEKLFF,TGTGCCACCGCACGACTTCGGGACAGGCCAAATGAAAAACTGTTTTTT,TRBV15,NA,TRBJ1-4,TRBD1
CASSLGGGEQYF,TGTGCCAGCAGCTTAGGGGGGGGCGAGCAGTACTTC,TRBV7-6,NA,TRBJ2-7,TRBD2
CASSDTGFMNTEAFF,TGTGCCAGCAGTGATACAGGTTTCATGAACACTGAAGCTTTCTTT,TRBV2,NA,TRBJ1-1,NA
CASSPIGDTQYF,TGTGCTAGTTCCCCCATCGGGGATACGCAGTATTTT,TRBV12-5,NA,TRBJ2-3,NA
CASSVVVSPTGELFF,TGTGCCAGCAGCGTAGTAGTAAGCCCCACCGGGGAGCTGTTTTTT,TRBV9,NA,TRBJ2-2,NA
CASTQRHRDSQYF,TGTGCCAGCACCCAGCGGCACCGGGACTCCCAGTACTTC,TRBV19,NA,TRBJ2-7,NA
CASSATLNTEAFF,TGCGCCAGCAGCGCAACACTGAACACTGAAGCTTTCTTT,TRBV5-1,NA,TRBJ1-1,NA
CASSNTGMNTEAFF,TGTGCCAGCAGCAACACAGGGATGAACACTGAAGCTTTCTTT,TRBV11-3,NA,TRBJ1-1,NA
CASSPILAGNEQFF,TGCGCCAGCAGTCCCATACTAGCTGGCAATGAGCAGTTCTTC,TRBV10-2,NA,TRBJ2-1,NA
CASSESSGVRGLAGAYEQYF,TGCGCCAGCAGTGAGTCTTCCGGGGTAAGGGGTCTAGCGGGAGCCTACGAGCAGTACTTC,TRBV10-2,NA,TRBJ2-7,TRBD2
CASSGLAGGFSEQFF,TGTGCCAGTAGTGGTCTAGCGGGAGGGTTCAGTGAGCAGTTCTTC,TRBV19,NA,TRBJ2-1,TRBD2
CAWSASHFMGLETQYF,TGTGCCTGGAGTGCGTCTCACTTCATGGGGCTGGAGACCCAGTACTTC,TRBV30,NA,TRBJ2-5,NA
CAILGGPSYNEQFF,TGTGCCATCCTAGGAGGGCCGTCCTACAATGAGCAGTTCTTC,TRBV28,NA,TRBJ2-1,NA
CASSLLTSGNPYEQYF,TGCGCCAGCAGCCTCTTAACTAGCGGGAATCCCTACGAGCAGTACTTC,TRBV4-1,NA,TRBJ2-7,TRBD2
CASSYLQGIGETQYF,TGTGCCAGCAGCTACTTACAGGGGATAGGGGAGACCCAGTACTTC,TRBV28,NA,TRBJ2-5,TRBD1
CAWSLAGTNEQFF,TGTGCCTGGAGTCTAGCGGGAACCAATGAGCAGTTCTTC,TRBV30,once,TRBJ2-1,TRBD2
CASSYNYYDYQYEQYF,TGTGCCAGCAGTTACAACTACTACGACTACCAGTACGAGCAGTACTTC,TRBV6-5,NA,TRBJ2-7,NA
CASSIRDSYGYTF,TGTGCCAGCAGCATCCGGGACAGCTATGGCTACACCTTC,TRBV28,NA,TRBJ1-2,TRBD1
CASSFKDNNQPQHF,TGTGCCAGCAGCTTTAAGGACAACAATCAGCCCCAGCATTTT,TRBV11-2,NA,TRBJ1-5,NA
CASSQVQGPFKNIQYF,TGTGCCAGCAGCCAAGTACAGGGGCCTTTCAAAAACATTCAGTACTTC,TRBV3-1/TRBV3-2,NA,TRBJ2-4,TRBD1
CASSVGDRGRHEQYF,TGTGCCAGCAGCGTAGGGGACAGGGGGCGGCACGAGCAGTACTTC,TRBV9,NA,TRBJ2-7,TRBD1
CASTVTSGKSYNEQFF,TGTGCCAGTACCGTGACTAGCGGGAAATCCTACAATGAGCAGTTCTTC,TRBV19,NA,TRBJ2-1,TRBD2
CAVLGSPLHF,TGTGCCGTCCTCGGTTCACCCCTCCACTTT,TRBV30,NA,TRBJ1-6,NA
CASSPRENSRNQPQHF,TGTGCCAGCTCACCACGAGAGAACAGCCGAAATCAGCCCCAGCATTTT,TRBV18,few,TRBJ1-5,NA
CASGDRPLHF,TGTGCCAGCGGGGACAGACCCCTCCACTTT,TRBV9,NA,TRBJ1-6,TRBD1
CASSLDLGQGVGTEAFF,TGTGCCAGCAGCTTAGATCTCGGTCAGGGGGTGGGCACTGAAGCTTTCTTT,TRBV11-3,NA,TRBJ1-1,TRBD1
CASSQSVRTASTDTQYF,TGCGCCAGCAGTCAATCGGTCAGGACAGCCTCCACAGATACGCAGTATTTT,TRBV23-1,NA,TRBJ2-3,NA
CASSYGVGDRVFTEAFF,TGTGCCAGCAGCTATGGGGTGGGGGACAGGGTTTTTACTGAAGCTTTCTTT,TRBV13,NA,TRBJ1-1,TRBD1
CASSLTGTGIAYEQYF,TGCGCCAGCAGTCTCACGGGGACAGGGATCGCCTACGAGCAGTACTTC,TRBV5-1,NA,TRBJ2-7,TRBD1
CASSVADRGYEQYF,TGTGCCAGCAGCGTAGCTGATCGCGGCTACGAGCAGTACTTC,TRBV9,NA,TRBJ2-7,NA
CASSTADSVAFF,TGTGCCAGCAGTACCGCCGACAGTGTCGCTTTCTTT,TRBV6-5,few,TRBJ1-1,NA
CASSSGLAVSSYNEQFF,TGCGCCAGCAGCTCCGGACTAGCGGTCAGCTCCTACAATGAGCAGTTCTTC,TRBV5-1,NA,TRBJ2-1,TRBD2
CASSLGRWADEAFF,TGTGCCAGCAGCTTGGGGCGATGGGCAGATGAAGCTTTCTTT,TRBV7-9,once,TRBJ1-1,NA
CASSAGFYGYTF,TGTGCCAGCAGTGCCGGGTTCTATGGCTACACCTTC,TRBV12-3/TRBV12-4,once,TRBJ1-2,NA
CARYPGTSGRDEQFF,TGTGCCAGATACCCCGGGACTAGCGGGAGGGACGAGCAGTTCTTC,TRBV2,NA,TRBJ2-1,TRBD2
CASSSSSFGRASHEQYF,TGTGCCAGCAGCTCGTCTAGCTTCGGGAGGGCCTCACACGAGCAGTACTTC,TRBV5-6,once,TRBJ2-7,TRBD2
CASSETGVLFSYEQYF,TGTGCCAGTAGTGAGACAGGGGTACTTTTCTCCTACGAGCAGTACTTC,TRBV19,once,TRBJ2-7,TRBD1
CASTSSRNGYTF,TGTGCCAGCACTTCCAGTCGAAATGGCTACACCTTC,TRBV28,NA,TRBJ1-2,NA
CASSLSGGAISGYTF,TGTGCCAGCAGCTTATCAGGGGGCGCGATAAGTGGCTACACCTTC,TRBV7-9,NA,TRBJ1-2,TRBD1
CASSIWGVDTQYF,TGTGCCAGTAGTATATGGGGAGTAGATACGCAGTATTTT,TRBV19,NA,TRBJ2-3,NA
CATSRDGTTYEQYF,TGTGCCACCAGCAGAGATGGGACAACCTACGAGCAGTACTTC,TRBV15,few,TRBJ2-7,NA
CASSHRGNQPQHF,TGTGCCAGCAGCCACAGGGGGAATCAGCCCCAGCATTTT,TRBV3-1/TRBV3-2,NA,TRBJ1-5,TRBD1
CASSIMGQGEETQYF,TGTGCCAGTAGTATTATGGGACAGGGAGAAGAGACCCAGTACTTC,TRBV19,NA,TRBJ2-5,TRBD1
CASSVGLANTDTQYF,TGTGCCAGTAGCGTCGGGCTAGCGAACACAGATACGCAGTATTTT,TRBV19,NA,TRBJ2-3,NA
CASRRGLAGVNEQFF,TGTGCCAGCAGACGGGGACTAGCGGGAGTGAATGAGCAGTTCTTC,TRBV6-5,NA,TRBJ2-1,TRBD2